A single sample gave rise to the 30 T cell receptor beta chains below, sequenced in a study of cytomegalovirus exposure and HLA in healthy donors. The study ran its PCR with 60 Vbeta and 13 Jbeta primers. The data were produced by immunoSEQ multiplex PCR, yet TCRdb's version contains in-frame clones alone and is incomplete. The data contain some 110,000 clones, 60% to 85% of them seen just once; the ten biggest clones take up more than 1.5%. The specimen sequenced was PBMCs. All receptors derive from a woman aged 18-35 years in good health and CMV-seronegative.

Comment on this clone: Other DNA sequences from this sample encode an identical CDR3 as well. The chain uses TRBV6-5 and TRBJ1-5; D unresolved. This CDR3 has 14 amino acids. Germline-derived CDR1 and CDR2 are MNHEY and SVGAGI. V dropped 11 bases and J dropped 6 bases, with 20 bases sitting between them. Written as DNA, the CDR3 is TGTGCCTCCAGAAGGACGGGGAAAGGTCAGCCCCAGCATTTT. This sequence encodes CASRRTGKGQPQHF.

The chain combines TRBV25-1 with TRBJ1-4; D remains ambiguous. The CDR3 has 13 residues. V was pared by 4 bases and J by 5 bases, with 8 bases between. Germline loops: CDR1 MGHDK, CDR2 SYGVNS. For the CDR3, the DNA is TGTGCCAGCAGTGTACCGGGAAATGAAAAACTGTTTTTT. Translation: CASSVPGNEKLFF.

This clone came up once. The chain recombines TRBV10-1 with TRBJ1-1, with D uncertain. Trimming left V 8 bases short and J 1 base short, with 11 bases between. The V gene's germline CDR1 is WNHNN and CDR2 SYGVQD (reference sequence). CDR3 length: 13 residues. DNA of the CDR3: TGCGCCAGCGCTGATCGGTCGAACACTGAAGCTTTCTTT. Protein product: CASADRSNTEAFF.

The V and J genes are TRBV29-1 and TRBJ1-1, with TRBD1 matching 7 bases. The germline gives CDR1 SQVTM, CDR2 ANQGSEA. Trimming at V came to 5 bases and at J to 4 bases, leaving 7 bases not matched to a gene. This CDR3 contains 13 residues. The CDR3 sequence: CSVPTGVRTEAFF. The CDR3 bases are TGCAGCGTTCCCACAGGGGTTCGCACTGAAGCTTTCTTT.

J is TRBJ2-7 and V is TRBV6-6, with TRBD1 as a possible D gene (5 bases). The germline V gene encodes CDR1 MNHNY and CDR2 SVGAGI (reference sequence). This CDR3 has 13 residues. V was pared by 6 bases and J by 6 bases, with 15 bases between. This CDR3 is CASSYIPQGEQYF. The DNA of the CDR3 is TGTGCCAGCAGCTATATACCCCAGGGCGAGCAGTACTTC.

V usage is TRBV9 and J usage is TRBJ1-5; tentative D call: TRBD1 (6 bases). The CDR3 is 15 amino acids. Germline V gene lookup returns CDR1 SGDLS and CDR2 YYNGEE. V was trimmed by 1 base and J by 7 bases, leaving 15 bases between them. For the CDR3, the DNA is TGTGCCAGCAGCGTACCTGTAGGGGGTGAGCAGCCCCAGCATTTT. Translation gives CASSVPVGGEQPQHF.

The chain is built from TRBV2 and TRBJ1-5, with a weak D call TRBD1 (5 bases). This CDR3 region has 13 residues. Germline V gene data show CDR1 as SNHLY and CDR2 as FYNNEI. V was pared by 6 bases and J by 4 bases, with 10 bases between. This CDR3 reads CASSLTENQPQHF. CDR3 DNA sequence: TGTGCCAGCAGCTTGACAGAGAATCAGCCCCAGCATTTT.

This sequence joins TRBV10-3 and TRBJ1-3; tentative D call: TRBD1 (5 bases). CDR1 is ENHRY, CDR2 SYGVKD, per germline. CDR3 size: 15 residues. The V end was cut by 3 bases, the J end by 3 bases, with 12 bases between. CDR3 nucleotide sequence: TGTGCCATCAGTGAAGGTCAGGGAGGTGGAAACACCATATATTTT. It translates to CAISEGQGGGNTIYF.

Only a few counts were recorded for this clone. The CDR3 DNA reads TGTGCCAGCAGTGACGTGAACACTGAAGCTTTCTTT. Protein product: CASSDVNTEAFF. This chain joins TRBV25-1 and TRBJ1-1; D call uncertain. The CDR3 extends over 12 amino acids. Trimming removed 3 bases from V and 0 bases from J, with 2 bases in between. Germline assignment: CDR1 MGHDK and CDR2 SYGVNS.

This clone was seen a handful of times. The gene calls are TRBV10-1 and TRBJ1-1; 11 nucleotides agree with TRBD1. The trim removed 4 bases at V and 5 bases at J, leaving 9 bases unmatched. This CDR3 spans 16 amino acids. Germline assignment: CDR1 WNHNN and CDR2 SYGVQD (reference sequence). The DNA for the CDR3 is TGCGCCAGCAGTGTTTCCTCCGGGACAGGGGGAACTGAAGCTTTCTTT. It encodes CASSVSSGTGGTEAFF.

The chain joins TRBV10-3 to TRBJ1-2; 7 bases fit TRBD1. Per germline, CDR1 ENHRY and CDR2 SYGVKD. Losses at the gene ends were 7 bases for V and 2 bases for J; bases not matched to a gene: 4. This CDR3 is built from 13 residues. This chain's CDR3 is CAITPGQNYGYTF. Written as DNA, the CDR3 is TGTGCCATCACCCCGGGACAGAACTATGGCTACACCTTC.

Concerning this clone: The same CDR3 is also encoded by other DNA sequences in this sample. CDR3 nucleotide sequence: TGTGCCAGTAGTATAGTACAGGGCAATCAGCCCCAGCATTTT. Residues: CASSIVQGNQPQHF. V gene TRBV19 combines with J gene TRBJ1-5; D possibly corresponds to TRBD1 (5 bases). The germline CDR1 and CDR2 sequences are LNHDA and SQIVND (reference sequence). This CDR3 has 14 amino acids. V shed 1 base and J shed 2 bases, with 6 bases lying between them.

This chain links TRBV11-2 with TRBJ1-1; a possible D gene is TRBD1 (5 bases). The germline CDR1 and CDR2 sequences are SGHAT and FQNNGV. V was pared by 5 bases and J by 10 bases, with 20 bases between. CDR3 length: 14 amino acids. The DNA for the CDR3 is TGTGCCAGCAGCCCAAACAAGACGCCTCAGGGAGCTTTCTTT. It encodes CASSPNKTPQGAFF.

The chain couples TRBV18 to TRBJ1-3; a possible D gene is TRBD1 (6 bases). V lost 2 bases, J lost 3 bases, and 11 bases lay in between. This CDR3 has 15 residues. Per the germline V gene, CDR1 is KGHSH and CDR2 is LQKENI. The CDR3 DNA sequence: TGTGCCAGCTCACCATGGACAGACTTTGGAAACACCATATATTTT. Amino acid sequence: CASSPWTDFGNTIYF.

The chain is built from TRBV6-5 and TRBJ2-2; the D is unclear. This CDR3 has 16 amino acids. Trimming took off 0 bases at V and 1 base at J, with 9 bases between the two ends. Germline-derived CDR1 and CDR2 are MNHEY and SVGAGI. CDR3 DNA sequence: TGTGCCAGCAGTTACTCGGCCAGGATGAACACCGGGGAGCTGTTTTTT. It encodes CASSYSARMNTGELFF.

J is TRBJ1-4 and V is TRBV27; no reliable D call. CDR1 and CDR2 (germline): MNHEY, SMNVEV (reference sequence). The germline V and J ends were trimmed by 8 bases and 10 bases, with 20 bases remaining between them. The CDR3 sequence is 14 residues long. The CDR3 DNA reads TGTGCCAGCGCCTCACGGGAGGATCGAGGAAAACTGTTTTTT. It specifies CASASREDRGKLFF.

As regards this clone: Different DNA sequences within this sample yield the same CDR3. This chain links TRBV9 with TRBJ1-2, with D hard to call. V dropped 2 bases and J dropped 5 bases, with 4 bases sitting between them. Germline lookup yields CDR1 SGDLS and CDR2 YYNGEE. This CDR3 contains 11 residues. The CDR3: CASSVLYGYTF. For the CDR3, the DNA is TGTGCCAGCAGCGTCCTGTATGGCTACACCTTC.

The CDR3 bases are TGTGCCAGCAGCCAAGAACAGGTTAAGAGTTTTGCAACTAATGAAAAACTGTTTTTT. Translated, it gives CASSQEQVKSFATNEKLFF. This chain joins TRBV14 and TRBJ1-4; D perhaps matches TRBD1 (5 bases). CDR3 length: 19 amino acids. Deletions cut 0 bases from V and 0 bases from J, with 17 bases between. Germline V gene sequence: CDR1 SGHDN, CDR2 FVKESK.

V and J are TRBV6-5 and TRBJ1-3; D remains ambiguous. Deletions cut 2 bases from V and 4 bases from J, with 6 bases between. The V gene's germline CDR1 is MNHEY and CDR2 SVGAGI. The CDR3 extends over 13 amino acids. CDR3 bases: TGTGCCAGCAGTTACGGCCAGGGAAACACCATATATTTT. Its translation is CASSYGQGNTIYF.

This clone has only a few counts. V gene TRBV28 combines with J gene TRBJ1-1, with 7 bases that match TRBD1. CDR1 MDHEN and CDR2 SYDVKM come from the germline V gene. The CDR3 runs to 15 residues. Germline trimming cut 3 bases from V and 1 base from J; bases unmatched to any gene: 5. CDR3 nucleotides: TGTGCCAGCAGTTTCCCGGGACAGAAGAACACTGAAGCTTTCTTT. This encodes CASSFPGQKNTEAFF.

This rearrangement joins TRBV4-1 to TRBJ2-3; 13 bases align to TRBD2. CDR1 and CDR2 (germline): MGHRA, YSYEKL. The trim removed 6 bases at V and 1 base at J, leaving 7 bases unmatched. The CDR3 has 17 amino acids. This chain's CDR3 is CASRQIGLAGGTDTQYF. The CDR3 coding sequence is TGCGCCAGCAGGCAGATTGGACTAGCGGGGGGCACAGATACGCAGTATTTT.

The V call is TRBV6-5, the J call TRBJ1-5; 7 bases line up with TRBD1. This CDR3 is built from 15 residues. Germline assignment: CDR1 MNHEY and CDR2 SVGAGI. Trimming at V came to 4 bases and at J to 7 bases, leaving 10 bases not matched to a gene. CDR3 in DNA: TGTGCCAGCAGTTCAGGGGGAGGTACGCGGCAGCCCCAGCATTTT. It translates to CASSSGGGTRQPQHF.

This chain joins TRBV28 and TRBJ1-1; D gene uncertain. Trimming took 4 bases from V and 0 from J, leaving 9 bases between them. The V gene's germline CDR1 is MDHEN and CDR2 SYDVKM. The CDR3 length is 14 residues. CDR3 nucleotide sequence: TGTGCCAGCAGTTCTCCTGGGCTGAACACTGAAGCTTTCTTT. Its protein product is CASSSPGLNTEAFF.

The rearrangement joins TRBV2 to TRBJ2-6; the D gene is possibly TRBD1 (6 bases). This CDR3 has 17 residues. Germline CDR1 SNHLY, CDR2 FYNNEI. V was pared by 4 bases and J by 0 bases, with 13 bases between. The CDR3 bases are TGTGCCAGCAGTGGTAGGACAGAAGCCTCTGGGGCCAACGTCCTGACTTTC. This translates into CASSGRTEASGANVLTF.

This clone was detected a few times. V gene TRBV30 combines with J gene TRBJ1-1; TRBD1 matches 8 bases. CDR3 length: 14 residues. CDR1 is GTSNPN and CDR2 is SVGIG in the germline V gene (reference sequence). V shed 0 bases, J shed 7 bases, and the junction held 7 bases outside the gene matches. CDR3 residues: CAWSVRAGGDEAFF. Here the CDR3 DNA reads TGTGCCTGGAGTGTAAGGGCAGGGGGCGATGAAGCTTTCTTT.

The chain links TRBV2 to TRBJ2-5; 9 nucleotides line up with TRBD2. V lost 3 bases, J lost 1 base, and 9 bases stayed unmatched. Germline CDR1 is SNHLY and CDR2 is FYNNEI. The CDR3 has 17 residues. In nucleotides, the CDR3 is TGTGCCAGCAGTGAGGGCGGGGGGGCCTTGGTCCAAGAGACCCAGTACTTC. Protein product: CASSEGGGALVQETQYF.

In this sample, this clone turned up a few times. The chain employs TRBV7-9 and TRBJ1-2; TRBD1 aligns across 9 bases. The CDR3 loop spans 14 amino acids. Germline loops: CDR1 SEHNR, CDR2 FQNEAQ (reference sequence). After removal of 1 base from V and 7 bases from J, the junction contained 4 bases not matched to a gene. The CDR3 sequence: CASSLDRGHGGYTF. CDR3 DNA: TGTGCCAGCAGCTTAGACAGGGGGCACGGTGGCTACACCTTC.

Comments on this clone: The junction does not match germline at one end; this may be a read error. The J gene is TRBJ2-7, the V gene TRBV2, with 11 bases lining up with TRBD1. The germline gives CDR1 SNHLY, CDR2 FYNNEI. This CDR3 contains 14 residues. The CDR3 sequence: CASTMDRGRYGQYF. Here the CDR3 DNA reads TGTGCCAGCACGATGGACAGGGGGCGTTACGGGCAGTACTTC.

This clone appeared a few times. The V call is TRBV6-1, the J call TRBJ2-7; D is uncertain. The CDR3 extends over 13 amino acids. Germline V gives CDR1 MNHNS, CDR2 SASEGT. V was cut by 2 bases and J by 5 bases, with 10 bases left in between. CDR3 in DNA: TGTGCCAGCAGTGAAAGCGAGGCAAACGAGCAGTACTTC. This codes for CASSESEANEQYF.

V and J are TRBV30 and TRBJ1-5; perhaps TRBD1 as D (5 bases). The CDR3 sequence is 15 residues long. In germline, CDR1 is GTSNPN, CDR2 SVGIG (reference sequence). The V and J ends lost 2 bases and 3 bases respectively, with 14 bases between them. CDR3 loop: CAWSRGGAFNQPQHF. The CDR3 DNA is TGTGCCTGGAGTCGCGGAGGGGCTTTCAATCAGCCCCAGCATTTT.